Following are 18 T cell receptor beta chains from one sample sequenced in a study of human thymus T cells. TCRdb's copy holds only in-frame clones and misses some; the assay was immunoSEQ multiplex PCR. The sample shows around 130,000 clones, just under 95% of them seen only once. The source of the thymus tissue was resections taken during corrective heart surgery. Sequences were obtained from thymus tissue. These receptors were taken from a boy younger than two with a congenital heart defect but otherwise immunologically healthy.

V is TRBV5-1 and J is TRBJ2-7, with 9 bases lining up with TRBD1. The CDR3 loop spans 16 amino acids. V gave up 4 bases and J gave up 2 bases; unmatched junction bases: 10. CDR1 is SGHRS, CDR2 YFSETQ, per germline. CDR3 in DNA: TGCGCCAGCAGCCTGCCTCGAGGACAGGGGCCCTACGAGCAGTACTTC. Amino acids: CASSLPRGQGPYEQYF. Based on the CDR3 plus reference TRBV5-1 and TRBJ2-7, the full variable domain is KAGVTQTPRYLIKTRGQQVTLSCSPISGHRSVSWYQQTPGQGLQFLFEYFSETQRNKGNFPGRFSGRQFSNSRSEMNVSTLELGDSALYLCASSLPRGQGPYEQYFGPGTRLTVT.

This chain joins TRBV6-1 and TRBJ2-5; TRBD2 might be the D (6 bases). Trimming shortened V by 3 bases and J by 5 bases, and 16 bases separated the two germline ends. CDR1 is MNHNS, CDR2 SASEGT, per germline. The CDR3 runs to 15 residues. CDR3 protein: CASSDWRAGLETQYF. The CDR3 coding sequence is TGTGCCAGCAGTGACTGGCGGGCGGGGTTGGAGACCCAGTACTTC.

CDR3 residues: CAWSTRRRNEQFF. DNA of the CDR3: TGTGCCTGGAGTACCAGGAGACGAAATGAGCAGTTCTTC. V is TRBV30 and J is TRBJ2-1; D ambiguous. The CDR3 sequence is 13 residues long. Trimming removed 2 bases at V and 7 bases at J, with 12 bases between. Germline CDR1 reads GTSNPN; CDR2 reads SVGIG (reference sequence). Full variable domain (rest looked up from reference TRBV30 and TRBJ2-1): SQTIHQWPATLVQPVGSPLSLECTVEGTSNPNLYWYRQAAGRGLQLLFYSVGIGQISSEVPQNLSASRPQDRQFILSSKKLLLSDSGFYLCAWSTRRRNEQFFGPGTRLTVL.

The J gene is TRBJ1-2, the V gene TRBV29-1; TRBD1 matches 9 bases. There are 13 residues in the CDR3. The germline V gene has CDR1 SQVTM and CDR2 ANQGSEA. The CDR3 sequence: CSVDRGIDYGYTF. The CDR3 DNA reads TGCAGTGTAGACAGGGGGATAGACTATGGCTACACCTTC.

Here the CDR3 reads CASSLEGHTEAFF. As DNA, the CDR3 is TGTGCCAGCAGCTTAGAAGGCCACACTGAAGCTTTCTTT. The chain recombines TRBV7-9 with TRBJ1-1; D remains unclear. The CDR3 sequence is 13 residues long. The V gene's germline CDR1 is SEHNR and CDR2 FQNEAQ (reference sequence). V was cut by 1 base and J by 3 bases, with 6 bases left in between. Supplemented by reference TRBV7-9 and TRBJ1-1, the full variable domain reads DTGVSQNPRHKITKRGQNVTFRCDPISEHNRLYWYRQTLGQGPEFLTYFQNEAQLEKSRLLSDRFSAERPKGSFSTLEIQRTEQGDSAMYLCASSLEGHTEAFFGQGTRLTVV.

V gene TRBV7-2 combines with J gene TRBJ2-5; D is possibly TRBD1 (5 bases). Trimming left V 2 bases short and J 5 bases short, with 15 bases between. CDR1 SGHTA and CDR2 FQGNSA come from the germline V gene. CDR3 length equals 15 residues. The CDR3 region has the DNA TGTGCCAGCAGCTTAAAAGGGCAGGGTGCGGAGACCCAGTACTTC. As protein: CASSLKGQGAETQYF.

This chain joins TRBV7-2 and TRBJ2-1; 7 bases match TRBD1. CDR3 length equals 15 residues. Germline CDR1 reads SGHTA; CDR2 reads FQGNSA. Trimming at V came to 2 bases and at J to 6 bases, leaving 7 bases not matched to a gene. As DNA, the CDR3 is TGTGCCAGCAGCTTAACAGGGGTGATGGCCAATGAGCAGTTCTTC. Protein sequence: CASSLTGVMANEQFF.

The chain is built from TRBV2 and TRBJ2-5; TRBD2 agrees at 7 bases. CDR3 length: 15 amino acids. Germline assignment: CDR1 SNHLY and CDR2 FYNNEI. V was pared by 6 bases and J by 7 bases, with 14 bases of the junction left unmatched. Here the CDR3 DNA reads TGTGCCAGCAGCCAAGCGGGGACCCCTCCGGGGACCCAGTACTTC. Translated: CASSQAGTPPGTQYF.

V usage is TRBV4-1 and J usage is TRBJ2-7, with unresolved D. The germline V gene encodes CDR1 MGHRA and CDR2 YSYEKL. The V end lost 1 base, the J end lost 2 bases, and 9 bases lay between the germline ends. The CDR3 spans 14 residues. CDR3 sequence: CASSQGTGPYEQYF. The DNA of the CDR3 is TGCGCCAGCAGCCAAGGGACCGGACCCTACGAGCAGTACTTC.

The gene calls are TRBV28 and TRBJ1-4; D is undetermined. The CDR3 covers 14 residues. The germline V and J ends were trimmed by 3 bases and 8 bases, with 13 bases remaining between them. Germline V lookup: CDR1 MDHEN, CDR2 SYDVKM. In nucleotides, the CDR3 is TGTGCCAGCAGTTTGAGGAGGGAGCAAGAAAAACTGTTTTTT. This translates into CASSLRREQEKLFF.

The chain is built from TRBV5-1 and TRBJ2-5, with a weak D call TRBD1 (6 bases). V dropped 4 bases and J dropped 4 bases, with 17 bases sitting between them. The CDR3 totals 15 residues. Germline V gives CDR1 SGHRS, CDR2 YFSETQ. CDR3 nucleotides: TGCGCCAGCAGCCTGGGACATCTGGCCGGAGAGACCCAGTACTTC. Translated: CASSLGHLAGETQYF.

This chain links TRBV7-9 with TRBJ2-7; possible D gene TRBD1, 6 bases. The ends were cut back, 5 bases at V and 7 bases at J, with 9 bases in the middle. CDR1 is SEHNR, CDR2 FQNEAQ, per germline (reference sequence). This CDR3 spans 11 amino acids. The CDR3 DNA is TGTGCCAGCAGCCGAGGGACAGAGCAGTACTTC. The encoded protein is CASSRGTEQYF. Full variable domain (outside the CDR3, taken from reference TRBV7-9 and TRBJ2-7): DTGVSQNPRHKITKRGQNVTFRCDPISEHNRLYWYRQTLGQGPEFLTYFQNEAQLEKSRLLSDRFSAERPKGSFSTLEIQRTEQGDSAMYLCASSRGTEQYFGPGTRLTVT.

In nucleotides, the CDR3 is TGTGCCAGCAGCATGGCCGGAGTGAGAGACCCCTACGAGCAGTACTTC. It translates to CASSMAGVRDPYEQYF. The rearrangement uses TRBV5-8 and TRBJ2-7; D call uncertain. Trimming left V 4 bases short and J 2 bases short, with 19 bases between. This CDR3 region has 16 residues. Germline loops: CDR1 SGHTS, CDR2 YDEGEE.

This clone was found once. The chain employs TRBV4-1 and TRBJ1-1; D uncertain. This CDR3 has 14 residues. V shed 0 bases and J shed 0 bases, with 5 bases lying between them. The germline V gene encodes CDR1 MGHRA and CDR2 YSYEKL. The CDR3 loop is CASSQDYLNTEAFF. The CDR3 coding sequence is TGCGCCAGCAGCCAAGATTATTTGAACACTGAAGCTTTCTTT.

V gene TRBV28 combines with J gene TRBJ2-5, with 12 positions matching TRBD1. With 6 bases clipped from V and 5 bases from J, the junction kept 7 bases outside the gene matches. Germline lookup yields CDR1 MDHEN and CDR2 SYDVKM. This CDR3 spans 15 amino acids. CDR3 nucleotide sequence: TGTGCCAGCAGCACGGGACAGGGGGCGCGGGAGACCCAGTACTTC. Protein: CASSTGQGARETQYF.

V usage is TRBV7-9 and J usage is TRBJ2-1; 10 bases agree with TRBD2. V shed 5 bases and J 2 bases; nucleotides not matched to a gene: 6. The CDR3 spans 16 residues. Looked up from germline, CDR1 is SEHNR and CDR2 is FQNEAQ (reference sequence). CDR3 sequence (DNA): TGTGCCAGCAGCCTTCTCCTAGCGGGGGCCTACAATGAGCAGTTCTTC. Translated, it gives CASSLLLAGAYNEQFF.

The chain joins TRBV6-8 to TRBJ2-1; 10 bases are a match to TRBD1. V shed 9 bases, J shed 7 bases, and the junction held 0 bases outside the gene matches. The V gene's germline CDR1 is MNHGY and CDR2 SAAAGT. The CDR3 has 11 residues. The CDR3 sequence is CARGQGNEQFF. The CDR3 DNA is TGTGCCAGGGGACAGGGGAATGAGCAGTTCTTC.

The chain uses TRBV1 and TRBJ2-3. TRBV1 is annotated as a pseudogene. The CDR3 consists of 12 residues. The chain's CDR3 is CTQNGAADTQYF. CDR3 DNA: TGCACCCAAAACGGGGCGGCAGATACGCAGTATTTT.